The T cell receptor (beta chain) under discussion was sequenced for a study of blood T cell repertoires in COVID-19 (dated by TCRdb to between 2020 and 2021). For the wider study: Samples covering the acute and convalescent phases of COVID-19 were provided by collaborators in the United States, Italy and Spain. The samples were drawn from two sources: the first 160 participants of the ongoing ImmuneRACE study, and fewer than 1,500 subjects contributed by 6 global collaborators. The repertoires were released in a freely available public database meant as a resource for research on the immune response to SARS-CoV-2. A de-identified subject ID, COVID-19 status, age in years and sex were almost always included in the sample metadata. The prospective study material was composed of cDNA or gDNA derived from T cells, B-cell-depleted T cells, or PBMCs. Where available, HLA class I and class II types were taken from metadata supplied by the sample provider and were not determined by assay-based typing. Subjects who had been exposed to COVID-19, were actively infected with it, or had recovered from it provided the deeply sampled blood TCRbeta repertoires that made up the dataset.

The collaborating institutions used their own protocols to collect whole blood in K2EDTA tubes. For TCRbeta analysis, collaborators shipped samples as frozen whole blood, isolated PBMCs, or DNA extracted from either of those sample types. V is shortened by 2 bases, J by 7 bases, and the region joining them spans 18 bases. The CDR3 measures 15 amino acids from cysteine to phenylalanine. Only the CDR3 DNA is retained, 45 bases long and in frame from the first base. CDR1 and CDR2 are drawn from the germline V gene: SGHRS, YFSETQ. Broad study findings and their caveats: The amount of clinical and demographic metadata varied by source and participant and was provided uncurated.

Remarks on this clone: This clone's antigen is unknown. One base away there is no much larger clone; base qualities are not given.

The immunoSEQ Assay, a bias-controlled multiplex PCR, was used to amplify TCRbeta CDR3 regions from genomic DNA. Concerning the study's data processing: The number of nucleated cells in each sample was estimated from the amplification of reference gene primers within the assay. Sequence reads were collapsed and filtered to measure the absolute abundance of every unique TCRbeta CDR3 rearrangement. For each sample, productive Simpson clonality was calculated as the square root of Simpson's diversity index across productive rearrangements. Imported from immuneACCESS, the table was reduced by TCRdb to in-frame sequences with V and J called. These copies leave out some clones; in studies compared against another copy, an unresolved V gene accounts for under half, and the cause of the remainder is not known. D and trimming come from the DNA, and the V and J calls and clone size come from that table. Within this sample are over 200,000 clones, with 84% of them counted one time only. The ten largest clones add up to 15% to 20% of the sample.

The sequenced sample was peripheral blood. The chain couples TRBV5-1 to TRBJ1-2, and perhaps TRBD1 as D gene, on 5 matching bases. The origin of this receptor is a woman older than 75 with active or convalescent COVID-19. CDR3 reads: CASSFVGQGESGYTF. The sequenced DNA: TGCGCCAGCAGCTTTGTGGGGCAGGGCGAGTCTGGCTACACCTTC. With all but the CDR3 taken from the reference TRBV5-1 and TRBJ1-2 genes, the full variable domain is: KAGVTQTPRYLIKTRGQQVTLSCSPISGHRSVSWYQQTPGQGLQFLFEYFSETQRNKGNFPGRFSGRQFSNSRSEMNVSTLELGDSALYLCASSFVGQGESGYTFGSGTRLTVV.